Below are 2 T cell receptor beta chains sequenced from a single sample in a study of T-cell reconstitution after alpha-beta-depleted transplantation in children. Using unique molecular identifiers, the investigators prepared the TCRbeta library. MiXCR was run by TCRdb on the PCR reads, yielding one entry per CDR3 protein. This sample yields a few hundred thousand distinct CDR3 sequences, of which over 25% are seen a single time; around 36% belongs to the top ten. Sequencing was performed on PBMCs, taken before TCRalphabeta/CD19-depleted stem cell transplant. These TCRs come from a boy in the first two years of life with Wiskott-Aldrich syndrome, due to receive a stem cell transplant.

The V call is TRBV20-1, the J call TRBJ2-3, with a weak D call TRBD2 (6 bases). The CDR3 loop spans 15 amino acids. The ends were cut back, 6 bases at V and 0 bases at J, with 16 bases in the middle. CDR1 and CDR2 (germline): DFQATT, SNEGSKA (reference sequence). The CDR3 DNA follows: TGCAGTGCATACCTTTGGGCGGGAAGCACAGATACGCAGTATTTT. Translation gives CSAYLWAGSTDTQYF.

V gene TRBV20-1 combines with J gene TRBJ1-4; perhaps TRBD1 as D (6 bases). The germline gives CDR1 DFQATT, CDR2 SNEGSKA (reference sequence). There are 13 residues in the CDR3. V lost 3 bases and J 3 bases, leaving 8 bases between the germline ends. The CDR3 region is CSARTGANEKLFF. CDR3 DNA sequence: TGCAGTGCTAGGACAGGAGCTAATGAAAAACTGTTTTTT.